This TCR beta chain was sequenced in a study of technical replicates of blood from several donors. The protocol was immunoSEQ multiplex PCR, while the TCRdb copy is restricted to in-frame clones and leaves out a portion. The sample comprises under 85,000 clones, just under 95% of which are singletons, and around 0.4% rests with the top ten. J was trimmed by 5 bases and V by 4 bases; bases with no gene match: 12. Germline V CDR1 and CDR2: SGHVS, FNYEAQ. This CDR3 spans 16 amino acids. The receptor's source is a human donor in good health. This chain connects TRBV7-6 to TRBJ2-7; 9 bases align to TRBD2. Sequenced sample: T cells isolated from PBMCs. The CDR3 bases are TGTGCCAGCAGCTCGGCATCGTTAGCGGGAGCCCACGAGCAGTACTTC. It translates to CASSSASLAGAHEQYF. The full variable domain, with the rest looked up from reference TRBV7-6 and TRBJ2-7, is GAGVSQSPRYKVTKRGQDVALRCDPISGHVSLYWYRQALGQGPEFLTYFNYEAQQDKSGLPNDRFSAERPEGSISTLTIQRTEQRDSAMYRCASSSASLAGAHEQYFGPGTRLTVT.